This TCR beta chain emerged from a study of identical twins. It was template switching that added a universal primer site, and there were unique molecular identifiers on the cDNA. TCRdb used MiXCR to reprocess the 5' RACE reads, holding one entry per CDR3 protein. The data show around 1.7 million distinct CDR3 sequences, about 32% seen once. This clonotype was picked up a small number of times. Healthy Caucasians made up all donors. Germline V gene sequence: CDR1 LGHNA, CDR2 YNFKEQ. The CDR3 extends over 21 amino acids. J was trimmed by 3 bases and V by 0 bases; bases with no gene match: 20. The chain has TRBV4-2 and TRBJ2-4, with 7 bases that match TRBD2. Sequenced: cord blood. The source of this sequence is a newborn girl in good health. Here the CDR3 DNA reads TGTGCCAGCAGCCAAGAGGGGCGACACTGGGAGGGTAACCCCCTCAAAAACATTCAGTACTTC. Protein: CASSQEGRHWEGNPLKNIQYF.